Sequencing of this TCR beta chain was carried out in a study of early stage breast cancer tumors (dated 2017 in TCRdb). Regarding the study in general: Of the roughly 15 invasive breast tumors, more than 9 were found to be estrogen receptor-positive, progesterone receptor-positive and HER2-negative. Most of the 12 ER+/PR+/HER2- tumors were invasive ductal carcinomas, while the other four were invasive lobular carcinomas. On average, each sample had 9 to 10-fold read coverage. Across all samples, 2,651,842 templates representing under 1.3 million unique clonotypes were detected.

Each sample was amplified in two independent genomic DNA replicates, using around 550 ng for blood and approximately 1.6 ug for tumor or normal breast. Following the manufacturer's instructions, the ImmunoSeq Intro kit was used to carry out TCRB sequencing on genomic DNA. For absolute quantification, the approximately 30-cycle multiplex PCR included proprietary primers along with spike-in control sequences. An 87-bp fragment spanning the CDR3 and flanking V and J genes was sequenced with single-end 150-bp reads. Each lane of an Illumina MiSeq using version 3.0 chemistry carried seven multiplexed samples, with two replicates per sample. Per the authors' processing: Raw data were processed by the vendor's proprietary pipeline, with both replicates merged into one result per sample. Clonotypes were defined as productive rearrangements sharing the V-gene family, CDR3 amino acid sequence and J-gene segment. To compute clonality, the normalized Shannon entropy (Pielou evenness) of TCRB abundances was subtracted from 1. To estimate T cell density, the total number of templates was divided by the number of input cells, which was inferred from the amount of DNA input. Recon, run with its default parameters, was used to estimate overall repertoire diversity and clonality. Tumor-enriched clonotypes were defined as having over 0.1% abundance in tumor and at least 32-fold higher abundance than in normal breast. In TCRdb, the immuneACCESS table is reduced to in-frame sequences with V and J assigned. These tables do not hold every clone; where another copy was compared, an unresolved V gene accounts for under half, and the others remain unexplained. V, J and clone size are those of that table, while D and trimming were read from the DNA. The sample includes 9,000 to 13,000 clones, with 75% to 85% observed a single time. The top ten clonotypes cover about 14% of the sample.

Study-wide findings and limitations: Enriched TCRB sequences shared across patients were found to be mostly commonly generated sequences that were unlikely to play an important role in the tumor microenvironment. Approximately 2.3-fold higher T cell density and higher clonality were observed in tumors than in adjacent normal breast tissue. Chain pairing and functional markers such as CD4, CD8 and FOXP3 were missed by bulk genomic DNA sequencing of unsorted cells. Repertoires from blood and normal breast were more alike than repertoires from blood and tumor, and in about 90% of the 16 patients, comparing each tissue with blood separated tumor from normal. Because the cohort was small, a breakdown by tumor subtype could not be done.

Dicing about 17-55 mg of tumor tissue typically gave a DNA yield of more than 2.5 ug. The study profiled bulk TCR beta-chain repertoires in matched peripheral blood, tumor and adjacent normal breast tissue taken from approximately 15 patients with early-stage breast cancer. Following resection, visually identified tumor tissue was excised and transferred into prechilled RNAlater. Tumor tissue (20-50 mg) was diced and homogenized in RLTplus buffer with beta-mercaptoethanol and antifoaming agent using a TissueLyser II. The Qiagen AllPrep DNA/RNA Mini kit was used for genomic DNA extraction. The V end loses 8 bases and the J end loses 4 bases, and a stretch of 11 bases separates them. The germline V gene specifies MGHDK as CDR1 and SYGVNS as CDR2. From cysteine to phenylalanine, the CDR3 is 12 amino acids long. Only the CDR3 portion is preserved as DNA: 36 bases, with reading frame beginning at the first base.

This clone occurred a few times. Its antigen remains undetermined. The sample holds no much larger clone one base away, and base qualities are not on file. The TCR originated in a person between 65 and 80 years old with breast cancer. Rearrangement joined TRBV25-1 to TRBJ1-2; the D region possibly corresponds to TRBD1 (5 bases align). Sequencing used breast tumor tissue. The DNA reads as follows: TGTGCCAGCCAAGACAGCCTCTATGGCTACACCTTC. Translated, it gives CASQDSLYGYTF.